Listed below are T cell receptor beta chains from one sample, sequenced in a study of cytomegalovirus exposure and HLA in healthy donors. Profiled with immunoSEQ multiplex PCR; TCRdb holds only in-frame clones, not every one. The table includes around 100,000 clones, approximately 83% detected once. The sample taken for sequencing was PBMCs. The receptors come from a woman between 18 and 29 years old in good health and CMV-seronegative. Both conserved end residues are part of each CDR3. Fields, in order: J gene, CDR3 length, clone size, D gene, V gene, CDR3 DNA, CDR3 protein. The D gene is left open where the match is weak. A row's size may be missing; if present it is once, few, many or a size class.

>TRBJ2-1|14|NA|NA|TRBV7-9
TGTGCCAGCAGTCCCCGGGGTACCTACAATGAGCAGTTCTTC
CASSPRGTYNEQFF
>TRBJ1-6|13|NA|NA|TRBV30
TGTGCCTGGAGCAGGGAGGGTGGTTCACCCCTCCACTTT
CAWSREGGSPLHF
>TRBJ2-1|13|NA|TRBD1|TRBV6-1
TGTGCCAGCTCTGGACAGGGGGCGAGTGAGCAGTTCTTC
CASSGQGASEQFF
>TRBJ2-2|14|NA|TRBD2|TRBV19
TGTGCCAGTAGTATAGCCGGGGGGGCCGGGGAGCTGTTTTTT
CASSIAGGAGELFF
>TRBJ2-2|16|NA|TRBD1|TRBV18
TGTGCCAGCTCAGGACAGGGGTCAACGAACACCGGGGAGCTGTTTTTT
CASSGQGSTNTGELFF
>TRBJ1-1|13|once|NA|TRBV7-6
TGTGCCAGCAGCTTAGTTCCAAACACTGAAGCTTTCTTT
CASSLVPNTEAFF
>TRBJ1-6|13|NA|NA|TRBV6-5
TGTGCCAGCGGCCGGGGGAAGAATTCACCCCTCCACTTT
CASGRGKNSPLHF
>TRBJ1-5|15|once|TRBD1|TRBV2
TGTGCCAGCAGTGAAGAACAGGGGTTCAATCAGCCCCAGCATTTT
CASSEEQGFNQPQHF
>TRBJ1-5|16|NA|TRBD1|TRBV4-1
TGCGCCAGCAGCCAGGGACAGGGGCCCCTTAATCAGCCCCAGCATTTT
CASSQGQGPLNQPQHF
>TRBJ1-6|14|NA|NA|TRBV21-1
TGTGCCAGCAGCATCCCCGGAGGGGACTCACCCCTCCACTTT
CASSIPGGDSPLHF
>TRBJ1-5|16|NA|TRBD1|TRBV18
TGTGCCAGCTCACCGCCGGGACAGACTAGCAATCAGCCCCAGCATTTT
CASSPPGQTSNQPQHF
>TRBJ2-5|13|NA|NA|TRBV5-1
TGCGCCAGCAGCCCGACAGACCAAGAGACCCAGTACTTC
CASSPTDQETQYF
>TRBJ2-1|15|NA|NA|TRBV28
TGTGCCAGCAGTTTATTGTCTAGGTCCTACAATGAGCAGTTCTTC
CASSLLSRSYNEQFF
>TRBJ1-5|13|NA|NA|TRBV28
TGTGCCAGCAAGGAGGGGAGCAATCAGCCCCAGCATTTT
CASKEGSNQPQHF
>TRBJ2-4|15|NA|NA|TRBV28
TGTGCCAGCAGTATAGGGCCAGGGTCTGGAAACATTCAGTACTTC
CASSIGPGSGNIQYF
>TRBJ2-3|12|NA|NA|TRBV4-1
TGCGCCAGCAGCCAGATACTAGATACGCAGTATTTT
CASSQILDTQYF
>TRBJ2-1|16|NA|NA|TRBV4-1
TGCGCCAGCAGCCAACAAGTTACTAGCCCTGGGAATGAGCAGTTCTTC
CASSQQVTSPGNEQFF
>TRBJ2-7|16|NA|TRBD2|TRBV10-3
TGTGCCATCAGTGAGTCCCAGCGGGGTTACTCCTACGAGCAGTACTTC
CAISESQRGYSYEQYF
>TRBJ1-1|15|NA|TRBD1|TRBV6-5
TGTGCCAGCAGTTACCCCAGACAGGGAAACACTGAAGCTTTCTTT
CASSYPRQGNTEAFF
>TRBJ1-4|15|NA|NA|TRBV28
TGTGCCAGCAGTTTAATCCAGCGGGGATGGGAAAAACTGTTTTTT
CASSLIQRGWEKLFF
>TRBJ1-4|18|NA|TRBD1|TRBV11-3
TGTGCCAGCAGCCGGGACAGCCGACTTCTTGCAACTAATGAAAAACTGTTTTTT
CASSRDSRLLATNEKLFF
>TRBJ2-1|17|NA|TRBD2|TRBV7-2
TGTGCCAGCAGCTTAGAGCCGGGACTAGCGGGAGGGAATGAGCAGTTCTTC
CASSLEPGLAGGNEQFF
>TRBJ1-2|17|NA|TRBD1|TRBV28
TGTGCCAGCAGTTTGCGACAGGGGGCAAATGGTGACTATGGCTACACCTTC
CASSLRQGANGDYGYTF
>TRBJ1-1|14|NA|NA|TRBV5-1
TGCGCCAGCACAACAGGGTCCGAGGGGACTGAAGCTTTCTTT
CASTTGSEGTEAFF
>TRBJ1-4|13|NA|TRBD1|TRBV28
TGTGCCATCCTGACAGGGGGCGGTGAAAAACTGTTTTTT
CAILTGGGEKLFF
>TRBJ1-5|15|once|NA|TRBV27
TGTGCCAGCAGTAGCCCCCTCCTATCGCATCAGCCCCAGCATTTT
CASSSPLLSHQPQHF
>TRBJ2-3|15|NA|NA|TRBV7-2
TGTGCCAGCAGCTTAGCGGGGGGGCGGCGGAATACGCAGTATTTT
CASSLAGGRRNTQYF
>TRBJ2-2|14|few|NA|TRBV5-1
TGCGCCAGCAGCTTGGCCCAACGGGCCGGGGAGCTGTTTTTT
CASSLAQRAGELFF
>TRBJ1-5|13|NA|TRBD1|TRBV2
TGTGCCAGCACGCGAGACAGGGGTCAGCCCCAGCATTTT
CASTRDRGQPQHF
>TRBJ2-7|14|NA|NA|TRBV6-5
TGTGCCAGCAGTTACCCAAGCAGGGGCGGCGAGCAGTACTTC
CASSYPSRGGEQYF
>TRBJ1-2|15|NA|TRBD1|TRBV30
TGTGCCTGGAGCGTATCCGGGACAGGTGGAAGTGGCTACACCTTC
CAWSVSGTGGSGYTF
>TRBJ2-4|16|NA|NA|TRBV6-5
TGTGCCAGCAGTTACTCGGCTAGCTGGGCCAAAAACATTCAGTACTTC
CASSYSASWAKNIQYF
>TRBJ2-5|14|NA|TRBD2|TRBV5-1
TGCGCCAGCAGCTTGGAGGGACTAGGAGAGACCCAGTACTTC
CASSLEGLGETQYF
>TRBJ1-3|14|few|NA|TRBV6-5
TGTGCCAGCAATGACAGGACCTCTGGAAACACCATATATTTT
CASNDRTSGNTIYF
>TRBJ1-4|15|few|NA|TRBV11-2
TGTGCCAGCAGCTTATCGACAGGAGTTAATGAAAAACTGTTTTTT
CASSLSTGVNEKLFF
>TRBJ2-2|15|NA|TRBD2|TRBV6-1
TGTGCCACCCTTTCTAGCGGCTGGAGGGTCGGGGAGCTGTTTTTT
CATLSSGWRVGELFF
>TRBJ1-5|14|NA|NA|TRBV27
TGTGCCAGCAGGCGGGGGGGGTCTAGCCAGCCCCAGCATTTT
CASRRGGSSQPQHF